One TCR beta chain is described in this entry. Antigen unknown. The source of the sample is a study of siplizumab effects on memory and regulatory T cells. Study results and limitations: Roughly 80-95% of dividing CD4+ or CD8+ clones were without an attributable naive or memory phenotype. Significantly reduced by siplizumab was the cumulative frequency of alloreactive sequences, namely those traceable to unstimulated CD4+ memory cells.

Using immunoSEQ multiplex PCR, the repertoire was profiled, and TCRdb retains in-frame clones only, with some absent. The sample lists approximately 94,000 clones, more than 95% occurring once. Researchers sequenced unstimulated naive, memory, effector memory and TEMRA subsets in a few donor pairs. This CDR3 has 13 residues. The germline V and J ends were trimmed by 0 bases and 5 bases, with 6 bases remaining between them. CDR1 and CDR2 (germline): SGHRS, YFSETQ. The sequenced sample consisted of naive CD4+ T cells sorted from blood. This TCR was recovered from a human donor in good health. V is TRBV5-1 and J is TRBJ2-1; D gene unclear. The chain's CDR3 is CASSLGKNNEQFF. The DNA for the CDR3 is TGCGCCAGCAGCTTGGGCAAAAACAATGAGCAGTTCTTC.